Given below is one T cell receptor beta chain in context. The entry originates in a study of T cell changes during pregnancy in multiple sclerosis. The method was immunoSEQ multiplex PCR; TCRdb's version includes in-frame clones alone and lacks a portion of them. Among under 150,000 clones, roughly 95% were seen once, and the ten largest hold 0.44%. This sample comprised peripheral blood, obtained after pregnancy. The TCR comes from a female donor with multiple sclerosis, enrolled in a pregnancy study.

CDR3 region: CASMLGTANTEAFF. The CDR3 DNA follows: TGCGCCAGCATGCTCGGGACAGCGAACACTGAAGCTTTCTTT. The J gene is TRBJ1-1, the V gene TRBV5-1; 7 bases agree with TRBD1. Germline assignment: CDR1 SGHRS and CDR2 YFSETQ. V dropped 6 bases and J dropped 1; count of bases not matched to a gene: 6. The CDR3 has 14 residues.